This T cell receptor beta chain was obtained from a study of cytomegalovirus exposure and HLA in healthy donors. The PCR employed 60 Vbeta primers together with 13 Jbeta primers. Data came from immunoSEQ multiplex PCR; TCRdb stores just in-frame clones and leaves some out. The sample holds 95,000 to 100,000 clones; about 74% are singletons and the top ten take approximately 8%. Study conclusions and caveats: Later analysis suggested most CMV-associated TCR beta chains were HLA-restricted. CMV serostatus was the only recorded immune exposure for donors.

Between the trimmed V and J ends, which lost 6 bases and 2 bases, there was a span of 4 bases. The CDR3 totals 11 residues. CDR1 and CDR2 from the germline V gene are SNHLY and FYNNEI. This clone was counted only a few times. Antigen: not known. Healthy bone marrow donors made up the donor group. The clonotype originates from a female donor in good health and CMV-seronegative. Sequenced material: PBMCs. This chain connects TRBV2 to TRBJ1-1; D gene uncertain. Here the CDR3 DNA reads TGTGCCAGCAGCCCAAACACTGAAGCTTTCTTT. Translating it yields CASSPNTEAFF.